This T cell receptor (beta chain) was obtained from a study of cytomegalovirus exposure and HLA in healthy donors. General study results and limits: Available immune exposure information was restricted to CMV serostatus only.

PCR was performed using 60 Vbeta and 13 Jbeta primers. TCRdb's table, derived via immunoSEQ multiplex PCR, lists solely in-frame clones and lacks some. The top ten hold 2.8% of the sample, which has about 150,000 clones, approximately 72% seen once. Germline V gives CDR1 MNHNY, CDR2 SVGAGI (reference sequence). The CDR3 is 15 residues long. V lost 2 bases and J lost 4; bases outside the gene matches: 5. Notes on this clone: What it binds is not known.

The sequence derives from a man aged 18 to 35 in good health and CMV-seronegative. Sequenced material: PBMCs. V is TRBV6-6 and J is TRBJ1-3; 7 bases line up with TRBD1. The CDR3 here is CASSYPQGDGNTIYF. The CDR3 nucleotides are TGTGCCAGCAGTTACCCGCAGGGGGACGGAAACACCATATATTTT.